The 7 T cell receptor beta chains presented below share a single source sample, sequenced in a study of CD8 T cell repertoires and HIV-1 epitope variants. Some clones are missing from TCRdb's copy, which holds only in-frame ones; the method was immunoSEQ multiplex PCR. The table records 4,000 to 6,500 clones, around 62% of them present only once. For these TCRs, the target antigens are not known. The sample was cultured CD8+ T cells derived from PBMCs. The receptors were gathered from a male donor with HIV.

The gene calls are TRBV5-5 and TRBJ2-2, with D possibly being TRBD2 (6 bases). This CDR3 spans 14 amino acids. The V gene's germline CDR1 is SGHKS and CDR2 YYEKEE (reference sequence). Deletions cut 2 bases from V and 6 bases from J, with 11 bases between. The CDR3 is CASSLWGDSGELFF. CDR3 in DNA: TGTGCCAGCAGCTTATGGGGGGACTCCGGGGAGCTGTTTTTT.

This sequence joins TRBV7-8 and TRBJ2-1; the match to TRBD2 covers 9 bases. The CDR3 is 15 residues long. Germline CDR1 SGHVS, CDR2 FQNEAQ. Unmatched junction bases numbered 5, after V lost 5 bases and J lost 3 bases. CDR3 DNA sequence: TGTGCCAGCAGCGCCCGACTAGCGGACTACAATGAGCAGTTCTTC. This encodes CASSARLADYNEQFF.

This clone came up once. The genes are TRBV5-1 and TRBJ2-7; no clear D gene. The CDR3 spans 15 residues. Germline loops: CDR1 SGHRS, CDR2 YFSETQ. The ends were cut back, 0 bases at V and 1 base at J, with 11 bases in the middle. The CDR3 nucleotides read TGCGCCAGCAGCTTGGACAGAACCCAATCCTACGAGCAGTACTTC. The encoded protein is CASSLDRTQSYEQYF.

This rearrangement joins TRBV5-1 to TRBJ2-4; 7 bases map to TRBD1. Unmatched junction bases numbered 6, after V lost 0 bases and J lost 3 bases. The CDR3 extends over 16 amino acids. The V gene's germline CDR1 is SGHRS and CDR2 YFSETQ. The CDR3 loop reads CASSLEGGSSKNIQYF. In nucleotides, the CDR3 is TGCGCCAGCAGCTTGGAAGGGGGCTCTAGCAAAAACATTCAGTACTTC.

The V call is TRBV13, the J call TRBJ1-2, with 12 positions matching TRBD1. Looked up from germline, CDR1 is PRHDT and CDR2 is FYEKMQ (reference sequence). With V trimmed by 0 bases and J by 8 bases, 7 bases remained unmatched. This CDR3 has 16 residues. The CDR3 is CASSLGGGQGATGYTF. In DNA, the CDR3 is TGTGCCAGCAGCTTAGGCGGGGGACAGGGGGCGACGGGCTACACCTTC.

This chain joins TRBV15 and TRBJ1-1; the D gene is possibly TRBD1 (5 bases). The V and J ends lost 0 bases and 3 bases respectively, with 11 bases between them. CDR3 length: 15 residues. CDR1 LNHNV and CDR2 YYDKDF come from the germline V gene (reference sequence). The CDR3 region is CATSREQGYDTEAFF. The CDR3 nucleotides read TGTGCCACCAGCAGAGAGCAGGGCTATGACACTGAAGCTTTCTTT.

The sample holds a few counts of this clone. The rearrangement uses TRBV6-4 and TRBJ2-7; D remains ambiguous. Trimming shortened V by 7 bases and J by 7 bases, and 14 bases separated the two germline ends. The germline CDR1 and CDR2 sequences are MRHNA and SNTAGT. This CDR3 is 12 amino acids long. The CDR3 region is CASTPYPWEQYF. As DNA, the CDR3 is TGTGCCAGCACCCCTTACCCCTGGGAGCAGTACTTC.